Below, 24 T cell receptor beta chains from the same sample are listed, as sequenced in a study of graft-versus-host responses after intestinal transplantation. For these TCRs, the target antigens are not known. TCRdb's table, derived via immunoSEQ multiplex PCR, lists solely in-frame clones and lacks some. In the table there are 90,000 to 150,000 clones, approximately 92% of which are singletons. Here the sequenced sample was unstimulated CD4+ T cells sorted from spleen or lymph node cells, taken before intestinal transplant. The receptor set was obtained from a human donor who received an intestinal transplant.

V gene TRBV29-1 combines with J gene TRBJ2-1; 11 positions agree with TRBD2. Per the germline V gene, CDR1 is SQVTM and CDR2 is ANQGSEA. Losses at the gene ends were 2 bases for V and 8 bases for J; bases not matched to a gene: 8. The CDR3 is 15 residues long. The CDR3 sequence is CSVERLAGGVDEQFF. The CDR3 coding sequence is TGCAGCGTTGAACGGCTAGCGGGAGGCGTAGATGAGCAGTTCTTC.

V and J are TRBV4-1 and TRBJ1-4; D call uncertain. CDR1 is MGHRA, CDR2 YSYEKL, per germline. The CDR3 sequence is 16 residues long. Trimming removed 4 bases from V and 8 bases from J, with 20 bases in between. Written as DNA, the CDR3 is TGCGCCAGCAGCCTCGACCTGACACCCCCCAGCGAAAAACTGTTTTTT. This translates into CASSLDLTPPSEKLFF.

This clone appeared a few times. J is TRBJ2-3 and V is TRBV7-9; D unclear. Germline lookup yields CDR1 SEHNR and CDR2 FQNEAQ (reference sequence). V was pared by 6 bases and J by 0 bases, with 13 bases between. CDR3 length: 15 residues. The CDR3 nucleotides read TGTGCCAGCAGAATTGATTCTCCAAGCACAGATACGCAGTATTTT. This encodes CASRIDSPSTDTQYF.

CDR3 sequence reads: CASSWTATTAAEQYF. The DNA for the CDR3 is TGTGCCAGCAGCTGGACAGCGACTACGGCTGCCGAGCAGTACTTC. The V and J genes are TRBV7-6 and TRBJ2-7; D is possibly TRBD1 (6 bases). This CDR3 contains 15 residues. The germline V gene has CDR1 SGHVS and CDR2 FNYEAQ. V was shortened by 4 bases and J by 6 bases, with 19 bases between the two germline ends.

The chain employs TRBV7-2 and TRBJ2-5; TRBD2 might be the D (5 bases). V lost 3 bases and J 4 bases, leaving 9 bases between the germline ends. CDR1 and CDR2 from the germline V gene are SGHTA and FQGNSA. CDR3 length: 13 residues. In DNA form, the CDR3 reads TGTGCCAGCAGCTTTCTAGCCTCAGAGACCCAGTACTTC. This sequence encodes CASSFLASETQYF.

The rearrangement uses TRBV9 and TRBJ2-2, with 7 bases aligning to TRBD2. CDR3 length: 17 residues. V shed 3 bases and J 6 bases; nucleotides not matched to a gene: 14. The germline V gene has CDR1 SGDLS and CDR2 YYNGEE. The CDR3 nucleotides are TGTGCCAGCAGCGCCCCCGACGGGGGGAGGGCCGCCGGGGAGCTGTTTTTT. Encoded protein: CASSAPDGGRAAGELFF.

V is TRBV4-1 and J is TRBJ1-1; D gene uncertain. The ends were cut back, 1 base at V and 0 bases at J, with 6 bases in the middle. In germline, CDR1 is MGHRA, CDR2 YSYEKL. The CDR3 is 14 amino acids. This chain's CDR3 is CASSQALMNTEAFF. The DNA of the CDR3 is TGCGCCAGCAGCCAAGCTTTAATGAACACTGAAGCTTTCTTT.

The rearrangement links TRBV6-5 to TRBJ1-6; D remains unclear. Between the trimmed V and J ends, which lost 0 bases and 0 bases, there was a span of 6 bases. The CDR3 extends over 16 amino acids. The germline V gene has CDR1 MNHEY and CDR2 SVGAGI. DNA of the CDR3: TGTGCCAGCAGTTACTCCATTCTCTCCTATAATTCACCCCTCCACTTT. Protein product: CASSYSILSYNSPLHF.

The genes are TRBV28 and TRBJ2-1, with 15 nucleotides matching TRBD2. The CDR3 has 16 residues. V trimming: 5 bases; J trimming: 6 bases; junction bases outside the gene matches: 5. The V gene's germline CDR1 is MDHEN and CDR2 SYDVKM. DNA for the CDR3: TGTGCCAGCAGTCCCAGGGGACTAGCGGGAGGCAATGAGCAGTTCTTC. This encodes CASSPRGLAGGNEQFF.

CDR3 protein: CASSVSGANVLTF. CDR3 nucleotide sequence: TGTGCCAGCAGCGTTTCTGGGGCCAACGTCCTGACTTTC. V is TRBV6-1 and J is TRBJ2-6; no definite D call. V shed 6 bases and J shed 1 base, with 4 bases lying between them. CDR3 length: 13 amino acids. Germline CDR1 reads MNHNS; CDR2 reads SASEGT.

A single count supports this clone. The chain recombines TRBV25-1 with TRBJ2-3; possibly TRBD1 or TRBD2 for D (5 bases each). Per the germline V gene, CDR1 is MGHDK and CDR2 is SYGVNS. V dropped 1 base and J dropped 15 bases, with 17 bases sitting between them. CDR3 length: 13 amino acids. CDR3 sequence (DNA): TGTGCCAGCAGTGAATTCGGGACCCAACGTCAATATTTT. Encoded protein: CASSEFGTQRQYF.

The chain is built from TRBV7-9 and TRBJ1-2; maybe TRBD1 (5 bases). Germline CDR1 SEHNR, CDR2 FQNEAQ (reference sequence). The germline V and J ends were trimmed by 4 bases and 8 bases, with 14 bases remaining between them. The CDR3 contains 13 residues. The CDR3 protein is CASSSPGLRGYTF. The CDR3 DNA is TGTGCCAGCAGCTCTCCGGGACTGAGAGGCTACACCTTC. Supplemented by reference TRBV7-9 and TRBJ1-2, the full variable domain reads DTGVSQNPRHKITKRGQNVTFRCDPISEHNRLYWYRQTLGQGPEFLTYFQNEAQLEKSRLLSDRFSAERPKGSFSTLEIQRTEQGDSAMYLCASSSPGLRGYTFGSGTRLTVV.

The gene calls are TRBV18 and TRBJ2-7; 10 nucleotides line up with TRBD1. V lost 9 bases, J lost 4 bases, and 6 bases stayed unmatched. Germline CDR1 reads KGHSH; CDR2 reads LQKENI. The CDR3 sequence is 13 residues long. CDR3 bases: TGTGCCAGTGGGGGACAGGGGTTGTACGAGCAGTACTTC. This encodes CASGGQGLYEQYF. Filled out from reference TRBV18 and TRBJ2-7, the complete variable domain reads NAGVMQNPRHLVRRRGQEARLRCSPMKGHSHVYWYRQLPEEGLKFMVYLQKENIIDESGMPKERFSAEFPKEGPSILRIQQVVRGDSAAYFCASGGQGLYEQYFGPGTRLTVT.

The CDR3 here is CASSFAGARNLNYEQYF. Here the CDR3 DNA reads TGCGCCAGCAGCTTCGCCGGGGCGCGTAATCTAAACTACGAGCAGTACTTC. J is TRBJ2-7 and V is TRBV5-1; D possibly matches TRBD1 or TRBD2 (5 bases each). V was trimmed by 2 bases and J by 3 bases, leaving 21 bases between them. Germline V lookup: CDR1 SGHRS, CDR2 YFSETQ. The CDR3 covers 17 residues.

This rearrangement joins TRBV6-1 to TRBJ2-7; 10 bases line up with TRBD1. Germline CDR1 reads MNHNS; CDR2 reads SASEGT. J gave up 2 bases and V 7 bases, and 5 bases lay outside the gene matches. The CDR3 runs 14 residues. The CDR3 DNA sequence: TGTGCCAGCACCCGGGACAGGGGCGCCTACGAGCAGTACTTC. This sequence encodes CASTRDRGAYEQYF.

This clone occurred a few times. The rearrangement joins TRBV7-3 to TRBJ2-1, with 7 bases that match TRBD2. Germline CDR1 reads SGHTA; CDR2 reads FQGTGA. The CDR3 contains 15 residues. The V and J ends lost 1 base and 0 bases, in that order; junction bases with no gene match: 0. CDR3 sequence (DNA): TGTGCCAGCAGCTTAAGCGGGAGCTCCTACAATGAGCAGTTCTTC. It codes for CASSLSGSSYNEQFF.

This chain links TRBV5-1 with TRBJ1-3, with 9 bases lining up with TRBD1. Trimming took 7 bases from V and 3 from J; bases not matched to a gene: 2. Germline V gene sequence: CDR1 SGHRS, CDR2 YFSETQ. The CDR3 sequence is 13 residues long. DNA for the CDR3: TGCGCCAGCGGACAGGGGAATGGAAACACCATATATTTT. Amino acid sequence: CASGQGNGNTIYF.

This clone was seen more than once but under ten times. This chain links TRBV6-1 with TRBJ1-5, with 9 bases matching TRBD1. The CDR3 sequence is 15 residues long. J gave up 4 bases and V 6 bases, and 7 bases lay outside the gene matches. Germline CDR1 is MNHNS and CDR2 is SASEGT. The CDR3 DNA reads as TGTGCCAGCAGGATCGGCGGGACAGGGAATCAGCCCCAGCATTTT. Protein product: CASRIGGTGNQPQHF.

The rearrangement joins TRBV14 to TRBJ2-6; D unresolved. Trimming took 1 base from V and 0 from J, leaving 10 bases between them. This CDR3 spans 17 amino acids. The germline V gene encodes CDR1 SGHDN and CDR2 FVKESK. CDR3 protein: CASSQVPQVSGANVLTF. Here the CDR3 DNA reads TGTGCCAGCAGCCAAGTCCCTCAAGTCTCTGGGGCCAACGTCCTGACTTTC.

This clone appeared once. The CDR3 protein is CASDRGGSYEQYF. The CDR3 region has the DNA TGTGCCAGCGATCGTGGGGGTTCCTACGAGCAGTACTTC. The chain carries TRBV2 and TRBJ2-7; D may be TRBD1 or TRBD2 (5 bases each). The CDR3 sequence is 13 residues long. Germline V gene data show CDR1 as SNHLY and CDR2 as FYNNEI. Trimming cost V 8 bases and J 1 base, with 12 bases left between them.

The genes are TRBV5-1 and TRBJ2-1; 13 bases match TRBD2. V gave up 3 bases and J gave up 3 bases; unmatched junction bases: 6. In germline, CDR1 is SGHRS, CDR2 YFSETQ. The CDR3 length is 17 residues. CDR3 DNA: TGCGCCAGCAGCTGGGGACTAGCGGGAAATGTCTACAATGAGCAGTTCTTC. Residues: CASSWGLAGNVYNEQFF.

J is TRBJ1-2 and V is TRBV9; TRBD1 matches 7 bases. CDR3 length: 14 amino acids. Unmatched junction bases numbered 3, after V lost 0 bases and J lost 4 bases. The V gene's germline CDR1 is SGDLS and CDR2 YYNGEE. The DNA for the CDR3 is TGTGCCAGCAGCGTAGGAAACAGGGGCTATGGCTACACCTTC. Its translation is CASSVGNRGYGYTF.

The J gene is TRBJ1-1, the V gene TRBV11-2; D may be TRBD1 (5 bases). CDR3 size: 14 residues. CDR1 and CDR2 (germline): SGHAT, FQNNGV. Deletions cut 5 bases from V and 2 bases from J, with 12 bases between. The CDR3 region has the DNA TGTGCCAGCAGCCGTAGGGGCCTAAACACTGAAGCTTTCTTT. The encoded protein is CASSRRGLNTEAFF. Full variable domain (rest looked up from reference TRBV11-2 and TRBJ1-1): EAGVAQSPRYKIIEKRQSVAFWCNPISGHATLYWYQQILGQGPKLLIQFQNNGVVDDSQLPKDRFSAERLKGVDSTLKIQPAKLEDSAVYLCASSRRGLNTEAFFGQGTRLTVV.

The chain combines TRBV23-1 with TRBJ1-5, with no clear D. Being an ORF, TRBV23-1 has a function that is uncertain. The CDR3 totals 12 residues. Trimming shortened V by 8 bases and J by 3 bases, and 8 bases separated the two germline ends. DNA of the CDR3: TGCGCCAGCGAGGGCAACAATCAGCCCCAGCATTTT. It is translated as CASEGNNQPQHF.